This T cell receptor (beta chain) was profiled in a study of cytomegalovirus exposure and HLA in healthy donors. Donors were ostensibly healthy at sampling, although undocumented immune exposures were probable. With 60 Vbeta and 13 Jbeta primers, the PCR was carried out. The protocol was immunoSEQ multiplex PCR, while the TCRdb copy is restricted to in-frame clones and leaves out a portion. The sample lists tens of thousands of clones; 78% were seen once. The CDR3 spans 14 residues. The germline CDR1 and CDR2 sequences are LGHNA and YNFKEQ. With V trimmed by 4 bases and J by 7 bases, 9 bases remained unmatched.

V and J are TRBV4-2 and TRBJ1-2, with 7 bases aligning to TRBD1. The sample taken for sequencing was PBMCs. The TCR comes from a male donor in good health and CMV-seropositive. The CDR3 DNA sequence: TGTGCCAGCAGCCCGGGCCGACAGGGTCTTGGCTACACCTTC. Translation gives CASSPGRQGLGYTF.